This TCR beta chain was recorded in a study of T cells in Graves' hyperthyroidism and ophthalmopathy (dated by TCRdb to the late 2010s). About the full investigation: Peripheral blood samples were taken at the time of initial diagnosis, prior to any treatment. Following sampling, methimazole starting at 30 mg daily was given to hyperthyroidism patients, and high-dose intravenous methylprednisolone was given to ophthalmopathy patients. The study also compared thyroid tissue and blood T-cell repertoires from roughly 6 Graves' hyperthyroidism patients. The 90 to 100 discovery patients were randomly divided into training and test sets at a 7:3 ratio. An independent validation cohort of around 20 hyperthyroidism patients and over 15 patients who later progressed to ophthalmopathy tested prospective prediction of ophthalmopathy. TCR Vbeta CDR3 sequencing of 135 peripheral blood samples (43 ophthalmopathy, about 75 hyperthyroidism and approximately 17 progressor patients) is reported in the paper. To identify distinguishing TCR V-J signatures, a discovery cohort of 90 to 100 patients was used, comprising some 43 with Graves' ophthalmopathy and 57 with stable Graves' hyperthyroidism.

Amplification of TCR beta CDR3 regions was carried out from RNA transcripts. A first-round RT-PCR of the TCR CDR3 used the HTBI primer set with the Qiagen OneStep RT-PCR kit. Libraries were constructed in a second round of multiplex PCR, after which size selection and purification were performed. Libraries were sequenced paired-end with 100 bp reads on an Illumina HiSeq2000. The original methods were these. SOAPnuke was used to process the raw data, with reads discarded if the reads contained adapters or uncalled bases, had a mean Phred below 15, or lacked an exact constant-primer or identifier match. High-quality paired reads were merged with COPE v1.2.5, and unique nucleotide sequences were defined as clonotypes. MiTCR v1.1 was used to align the clonotypes against IMGT TRBV, TRBD and TRBJ reference segments. Analysis was restricted to V-J combinations with a frequency above 0.0001, which covered roughly 99% of repertoires. The TCS score was defined as F50 (clonal expansion) divided by E x V (chaos), with BLOSUM62-based TCRdist calculated between CDR3 peptides within each V-J. Welch's t-statistics and random forest reduced 450 to 600 V-J features to 10 to 15, which were used in a naive Bayes classifier (R e1071). TCRdb trimmed the raw reads at Q25, called clones with MiXCR and kept productive beta chains. All rows with the same CDR3 protein become a single entry with the most common DNA and genes. These V and J calls derive from TCRdb rather than the authors' analysis. The sample includes about 620,000 distinct CDR3 sequences, with roughly 16% observed a single time. The biggest ten clones account for 3.8% of the sample.

Graves' hyperthyroidism was defined as stable when no progression to ophthalmopathy occurred over 18 months of follow-up. The hyperthyroidism patients were between 18 and 65 years old and newly diagnosed, with a disease duration of less than 2 months. Any patient with an uncontrolled infection, another autoimmune disease, pregnancy or lactation was excluded. Clinical symptoms, serum thyroxine and TRAb, thyroid ultrasound, and orbital computed tomography formed the basis for the diagnoses. Ficoll-Paque density gradient centrifugation was used to isolate PBMCs from approximately 10 ml of fresh peripheral blood. Total RNA was extracted using Trizol reagent, and RNA quality was assessed on an Agilent 2100 Bioanalyzer. The paper as a whole reports these results and caveats: A model built on a 13 V-J signature distinguished ophthalmopathy from stable hyperthyroidism, reaching around 90% sensitivity and around 81% specificity in cross-validation and 80%/75% in testing. Sample size was not statistically predetermined, and investigators were not blinded to group allocation. Blood samples also contained most of the expanded thyroid clonotypes (frequency above 0.001), which suggests that blood repertoires may reflect thyroid immune responses. In validation, progression to ophthalmopathy was predicted by the model with approximately 67% sensitivity and roughly 76% specificity, a median of approximately 6.5 months before onset.

From cysteine to phenylalanine, the CDR3 is 15 amino acids long. The CDR3 DNA has 45 bases and is translated from base 1. The germline V gene yields MDHEN for CDR1 and SYDVKM for CDR2. Trimming leaves V shorter by 2 bases and J shorter by 2 bases, with the junction holding 3 bases beyond the gene matches. This clonotype has at least ten counts. Its binding antigen is unknown. Qualities for individual bases were not recorded, and no much larger clone is one base off. The receptor was isolated from a woman aged 25 to 45 with Graves' hyperthyroidism. This receptor chain uses TRBV28 and TRBJ1-5, with 7 bases in between that match TRBD1. Material: blood. The CDR3 reads CASSLHRGGNQPQHF. The DNA is as follows: TGTGCCAGCAGTTTACACAGGGGCGGCAATCAGCCCCAGCATTTT.